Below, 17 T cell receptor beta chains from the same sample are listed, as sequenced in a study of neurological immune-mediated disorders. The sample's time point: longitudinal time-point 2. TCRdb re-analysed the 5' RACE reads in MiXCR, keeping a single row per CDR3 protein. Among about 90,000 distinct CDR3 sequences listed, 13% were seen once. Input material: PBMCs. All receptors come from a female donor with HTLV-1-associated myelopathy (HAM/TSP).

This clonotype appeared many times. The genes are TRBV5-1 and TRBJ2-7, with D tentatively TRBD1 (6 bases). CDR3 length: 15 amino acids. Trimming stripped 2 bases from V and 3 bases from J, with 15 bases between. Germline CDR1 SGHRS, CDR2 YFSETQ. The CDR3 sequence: CASSFAGTQNYEQYF. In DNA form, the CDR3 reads TGCGCCAGCAGCTTTGCCGGGACACAGAACTACGAGCAGTACTTC.

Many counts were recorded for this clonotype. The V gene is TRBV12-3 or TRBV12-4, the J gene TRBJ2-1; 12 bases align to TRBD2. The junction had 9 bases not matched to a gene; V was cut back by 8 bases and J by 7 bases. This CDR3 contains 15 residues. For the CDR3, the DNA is TGTGCCAGCTTCCCTAGCGGGGGGGCCAAGAATGAGCAGTTCTTC. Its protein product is CASFPSGGAKNEQFF.

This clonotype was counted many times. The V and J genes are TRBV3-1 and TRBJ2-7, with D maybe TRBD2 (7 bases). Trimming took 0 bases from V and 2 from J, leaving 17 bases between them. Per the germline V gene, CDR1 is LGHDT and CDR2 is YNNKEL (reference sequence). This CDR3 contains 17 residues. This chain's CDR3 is CASSQDLWWGGPYEQYF. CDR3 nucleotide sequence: TGTGCCAGCAGCCAAGACCTCTGGTGGGGGGGCCCCTACGAGCAGTACTTC.

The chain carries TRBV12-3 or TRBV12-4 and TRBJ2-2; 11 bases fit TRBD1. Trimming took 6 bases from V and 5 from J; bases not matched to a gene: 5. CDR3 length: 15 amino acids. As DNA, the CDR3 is TGTGCCAGCAGGTTGGGGACAGGGGGGACCGGGGAGCTGTTTTTT. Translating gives CASRLGTGGTGELFF.

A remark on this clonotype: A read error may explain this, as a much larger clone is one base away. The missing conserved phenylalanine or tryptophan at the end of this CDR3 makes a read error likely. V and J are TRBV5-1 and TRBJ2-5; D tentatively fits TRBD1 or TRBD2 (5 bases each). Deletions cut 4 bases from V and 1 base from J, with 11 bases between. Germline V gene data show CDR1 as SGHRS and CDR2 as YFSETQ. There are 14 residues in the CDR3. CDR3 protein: CASSVGRLQETQYL. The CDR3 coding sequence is TGCGCCAGCAGCGTGGGACGGCTCCAAGAGACCCAGTACCTC.

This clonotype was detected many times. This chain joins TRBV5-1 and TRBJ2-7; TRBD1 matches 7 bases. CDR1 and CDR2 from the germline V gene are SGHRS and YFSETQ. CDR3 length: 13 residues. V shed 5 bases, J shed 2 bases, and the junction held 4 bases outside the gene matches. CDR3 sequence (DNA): TGCGCCAGCAGTTCCACAGGGGCCTACGAGCAGTACTTC. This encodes CASSSTGAYEQYF.

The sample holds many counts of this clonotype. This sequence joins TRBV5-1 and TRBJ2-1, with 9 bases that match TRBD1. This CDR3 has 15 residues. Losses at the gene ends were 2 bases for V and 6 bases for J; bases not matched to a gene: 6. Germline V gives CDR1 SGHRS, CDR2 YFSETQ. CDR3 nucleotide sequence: TGCGCCAGCAGCTTCAGACAGGGGGTAGTCAATGAGCAGTTCTTC. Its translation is CASSFRQGVVNEQFF.

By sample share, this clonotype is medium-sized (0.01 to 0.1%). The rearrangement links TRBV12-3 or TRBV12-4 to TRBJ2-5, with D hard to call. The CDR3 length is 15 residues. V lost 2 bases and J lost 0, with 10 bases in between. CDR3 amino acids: CASSLRWGYQETQYF. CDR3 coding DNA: TGTGCCAGCAGTTTAAGGTGGGGTTACCAAGAGACCCAGTACTTC.

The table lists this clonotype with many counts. CDR3 in amino acids: CSARGQTNYGYTF. The DNA for the CDR3 is TGCAGTGCTAGAGGGCAGACTAACTATGGCTACACCTTC. The chain has TRBV20-1 and TRBJ1-2; no firm D call. CDR3 length equals 13 residues. The V end was cut by 1 base, the J end by 0 bases, with 6 bases between. Germline loops: CDR1 DFQATT, CDR2 SNEGSKA (reference sequence).

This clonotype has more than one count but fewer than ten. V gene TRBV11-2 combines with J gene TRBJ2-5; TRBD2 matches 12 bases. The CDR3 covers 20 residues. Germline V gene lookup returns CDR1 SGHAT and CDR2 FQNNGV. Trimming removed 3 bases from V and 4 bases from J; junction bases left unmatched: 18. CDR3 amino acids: CASSFPNVPPSGGAIETQYF. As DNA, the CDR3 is TGTGCCAGCAGCTTCCCGAATGTCCCCCCTAGCGGGGGGGCGATAGAGACCCAGTACTTC.

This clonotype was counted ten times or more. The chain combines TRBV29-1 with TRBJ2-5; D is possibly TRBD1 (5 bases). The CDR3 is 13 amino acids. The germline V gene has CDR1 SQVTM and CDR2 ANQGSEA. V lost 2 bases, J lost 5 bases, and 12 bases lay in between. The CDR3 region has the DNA TGCAGCGTTGAAATCAGGGAAGGGGAGACCCAGTACTTC. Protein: CSVEIREGETQYF.

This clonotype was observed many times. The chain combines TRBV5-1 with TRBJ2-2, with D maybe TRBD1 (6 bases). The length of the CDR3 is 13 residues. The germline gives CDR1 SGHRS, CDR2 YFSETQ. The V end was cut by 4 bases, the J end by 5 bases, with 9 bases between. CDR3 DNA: TGCGCCAGCAGCATTCAGGGGACCGGGGAGCTGTTTTTT. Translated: CASSIQGTGELFF.

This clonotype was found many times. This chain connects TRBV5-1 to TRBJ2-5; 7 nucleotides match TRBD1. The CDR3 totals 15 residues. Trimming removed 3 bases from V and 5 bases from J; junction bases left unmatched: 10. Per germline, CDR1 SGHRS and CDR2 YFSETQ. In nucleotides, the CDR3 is TGCGCCAGCAGCTCGAGGGACAGCTCCTCTGAGACCCAGTACTTC. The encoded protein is CASSSRDSSSETQYF.

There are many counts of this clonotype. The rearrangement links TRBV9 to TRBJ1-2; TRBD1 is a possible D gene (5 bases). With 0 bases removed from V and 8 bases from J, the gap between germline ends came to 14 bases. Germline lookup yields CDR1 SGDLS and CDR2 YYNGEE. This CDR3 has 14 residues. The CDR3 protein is CASSVAGRAGGYTF. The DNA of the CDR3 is TGTGCCAGCAGCGTAGCGGGCAGGGCTGGAGGCTACACCTTC.

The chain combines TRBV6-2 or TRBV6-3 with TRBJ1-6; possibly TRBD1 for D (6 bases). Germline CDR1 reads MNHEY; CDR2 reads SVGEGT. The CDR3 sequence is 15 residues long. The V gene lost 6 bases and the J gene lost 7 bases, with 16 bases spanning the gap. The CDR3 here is CASSQIRGRNSPLHF. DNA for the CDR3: TGTGCCAGCAGCCAAATAAGGGGGAGAAATTCACCCCTCCACTTT.

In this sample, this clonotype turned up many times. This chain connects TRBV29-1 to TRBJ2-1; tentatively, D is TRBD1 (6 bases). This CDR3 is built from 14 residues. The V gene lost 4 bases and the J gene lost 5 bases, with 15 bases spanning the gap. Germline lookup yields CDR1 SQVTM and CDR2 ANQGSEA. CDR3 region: CSVVSRGADNEQFF. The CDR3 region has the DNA TGCAGCGTTGTTAGCAGGGGAGCGGACAATGAGCAGTTCTTC.

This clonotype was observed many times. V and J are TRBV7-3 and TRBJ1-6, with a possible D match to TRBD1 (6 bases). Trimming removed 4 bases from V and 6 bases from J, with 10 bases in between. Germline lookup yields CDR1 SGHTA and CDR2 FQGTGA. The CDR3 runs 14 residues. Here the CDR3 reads CASSSGTSNSPLHF. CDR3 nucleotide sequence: TGTGCCAGCAGCTCCGGGACAAGTAATTCACCCCTCCACTTT.